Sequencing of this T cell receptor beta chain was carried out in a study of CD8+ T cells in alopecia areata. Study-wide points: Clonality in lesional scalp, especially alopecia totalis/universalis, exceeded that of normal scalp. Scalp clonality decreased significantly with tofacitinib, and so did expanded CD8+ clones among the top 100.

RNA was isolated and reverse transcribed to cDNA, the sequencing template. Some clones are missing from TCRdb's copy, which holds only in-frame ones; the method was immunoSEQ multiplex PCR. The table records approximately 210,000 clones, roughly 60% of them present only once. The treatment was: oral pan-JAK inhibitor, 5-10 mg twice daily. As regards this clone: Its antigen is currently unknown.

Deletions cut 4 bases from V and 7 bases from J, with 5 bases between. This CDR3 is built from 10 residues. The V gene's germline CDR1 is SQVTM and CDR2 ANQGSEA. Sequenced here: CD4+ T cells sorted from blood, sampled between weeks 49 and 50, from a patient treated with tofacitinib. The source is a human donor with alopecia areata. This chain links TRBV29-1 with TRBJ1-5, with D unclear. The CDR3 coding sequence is TGCAGCGTTGGGACGCAGCCCCAGCATTTT. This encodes CSVGTQPQHF.